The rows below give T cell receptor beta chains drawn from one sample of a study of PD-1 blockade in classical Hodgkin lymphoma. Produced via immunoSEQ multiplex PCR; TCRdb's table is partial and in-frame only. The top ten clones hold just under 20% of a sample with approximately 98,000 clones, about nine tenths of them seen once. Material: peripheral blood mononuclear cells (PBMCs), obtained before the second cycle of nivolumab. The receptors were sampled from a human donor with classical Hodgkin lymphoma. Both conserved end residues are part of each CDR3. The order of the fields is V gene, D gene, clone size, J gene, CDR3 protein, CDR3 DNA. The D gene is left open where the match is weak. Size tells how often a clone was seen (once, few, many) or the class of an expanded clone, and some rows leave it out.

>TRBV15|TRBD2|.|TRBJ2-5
CATSRDSFAGDRRETQYF
TGTGCCACCAGCAGAGATTCGTTTGCGGGAGATCGTCGAGAGACCCAGTACTTC
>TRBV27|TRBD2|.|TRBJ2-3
CASSSGLAGGGWTDTQYF
TGTGCCAGCAGTTCGGGACTAGCGGGAGGAGGATGGACAGATACGCAGTATTTT
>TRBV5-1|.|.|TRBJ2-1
CASSLEGLSNEQFF
TGCGCCAGCAGCTTGGAGGGCCTCTCGAATGAGCAGTTCTTC
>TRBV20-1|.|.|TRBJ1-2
CSAEDYGYTF
TGCAGTGCCGAAGACTATGGCTACACCTTC
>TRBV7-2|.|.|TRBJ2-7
CASSLTASSYEQYF
TGTGCCAGCAGCTTAACTGCTAGCAGCTACGAGCAGTACTTC
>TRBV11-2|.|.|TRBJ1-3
CASSQQIFTGLGNTIYF
TGTGCCAGCAGCCAACAGATTTTCACAGGACTGGGAAACACCATATATTTT
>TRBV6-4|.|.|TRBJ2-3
CASVEEGVGDTQYF
TGTGCCAGCGTCGAAGAGGGGGTTGGAGATACGCAGTATTTT
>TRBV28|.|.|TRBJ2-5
CASSFRPYGGIQETQYF
TGTGCCAGCAGTTTCCGGCCTTATGGAGGGATTCAAGAGACCCAGTACTTC
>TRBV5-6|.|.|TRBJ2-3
CASSMGGIPGLWTDTQYF
TGTGCCAGCAGTATGGGTGGGATTCCGGGACTCTGGACAGATACGCAGTATTTT
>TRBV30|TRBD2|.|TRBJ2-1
CAWSVAGRVGHELGEQFF
TGTGCCTGGAGTGTAGCCGGGAGGGTGGGACATGAACTTGGTGAGCAGTTCTTC
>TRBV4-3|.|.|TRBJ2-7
CASPNPGAYEQYF
TGCGCCAGCCCCAACCCGGGGGCGTACGAGCAGTACTTC
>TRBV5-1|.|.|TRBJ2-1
CASSLALDGNEQFF
TGCGCCAGCAGCTTGGCACTGGATGGCAATGAGCAGTTCTTC
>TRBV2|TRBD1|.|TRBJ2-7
CASLPGQDYEQYF
TGTGCCAGCCTACCGGGACAGGATTACGAGCAGTACTTC
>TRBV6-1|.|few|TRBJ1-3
CASRYRDGDNWTIYF
TGTGCCAGCAGGTACCGCGATGGGGACAATTGGACCATATATTTT
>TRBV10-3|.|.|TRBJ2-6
CAISQESGANVLTF
TGTGCCATCAGCCAGGAATCTGGGGCCAACGTCCTGACTTTC
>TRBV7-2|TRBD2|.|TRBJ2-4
CASSSGRANIQYF
TGTGCCAGCAGTAGCGGGAGGGCAAACATTCAGTACTTC
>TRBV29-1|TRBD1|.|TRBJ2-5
CSVAYGTAQETQYF
TGCAGCGTTGCGTATGGGACAGCTCAAGAGACCCAGTACTTC
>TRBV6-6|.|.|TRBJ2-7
CASSYSGGSPYEQYF
TGTGCCAGCAGTTACTCAGGGGGGTCCCCCTACGAGCAGTACTTC
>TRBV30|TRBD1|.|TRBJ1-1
CAWSVVAGGARTEAFF
TGTGCCTGGAGTGTCGTGGCAGGGGGCGCCCGGACTGAAGCTTTCTTT
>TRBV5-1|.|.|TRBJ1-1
CASSLPYRDTEAFF
TGCGCCAGCAGCTTGCCTTACAGGGACACTGAAGCTTTCTTT
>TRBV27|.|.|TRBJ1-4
CASSLSAGAYFFGEKLFF
TGTGCCAGCAGTTTATCGGCAGGGGCTTATTTTTTTGGGGAAAAACTGTTTTTT
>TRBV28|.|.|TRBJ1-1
CASSSGGLEAEAFF
TGTGCCAGCAGTTCTGGGGGGCTTGAGGCTGAAGCTTTCTTT
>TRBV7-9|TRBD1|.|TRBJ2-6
CASSPGQAASGANVLTF
TGTGCCAGCAGCCCCGGACAGGCAGCCTCTGGGGCCAACGTCCTGACTTTC
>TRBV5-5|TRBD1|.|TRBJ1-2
CASSLDRGDGYTF
TGTGCCAGCAGCCTTGACAGGGGGGATGGCTACACCTTC
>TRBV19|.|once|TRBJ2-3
CASSMTATADTQYF
TGTGCCAGTAGTATGACGGCAACGGCAGATACGCAGTATTTT
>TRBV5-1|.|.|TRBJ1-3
CASSLAASGNTIYF
TGCGCCAGCAGCTTGGCGGCCTCTGGAAACACCATATATTTT
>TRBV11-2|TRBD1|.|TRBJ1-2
CASSLAGLQGPVLNGYTF
TGTGCCAGCAGCTTAGCGGGCCTACAGGGGCCGGTACTGAATGGCTACACCTTC
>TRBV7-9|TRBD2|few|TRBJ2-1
CASSHSGRPYEQFF
TGTGCCAGCAGCCATAGCGGGAGGCCCTATGAGCAGTTCTTC
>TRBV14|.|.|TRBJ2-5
CASSQRGTQAMQETQYF
TGTGCCAGCAGCCAACGTGGGACCCAGGCGATGCAAGAGACCCAGTACTTC
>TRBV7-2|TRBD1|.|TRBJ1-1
CASRTGETWNTEAFF
TGTGCCAGCCGGACAGGAGAGACCTGGAACACTGAAGCTTTCTTT
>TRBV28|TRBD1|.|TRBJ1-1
CASSILRLQGKNTEAFF
TGTGCCAGCAGTATTCTCAGATTACAGGGGAAGAACACTGAAGCTTTCTTT
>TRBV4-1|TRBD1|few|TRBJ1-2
CASSQAMAQGNYGYTF
TGCGCCAGCAGCCAAGCTATGGCACAGGGGAACTATGGCTACACCTTC
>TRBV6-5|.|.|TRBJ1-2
CASSHRSRAHGYTF
TGTGCCAGCAGTCATCGATCCAGGGCACATGGCTACACCTTC
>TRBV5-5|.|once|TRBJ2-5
CASSFGRIQETQYF
TGTGCCAGCAGCTTCGGACGGATCCAAGAGACCCAGTACTTC
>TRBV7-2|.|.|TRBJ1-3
CASSLGTASGNTIYF
TGTGCCAGCAGCTTAGGTACAGCTTCTGGAAACACCATATATTTT
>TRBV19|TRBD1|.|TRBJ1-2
CASRTGTGANYGYTF
TGTGCCAGTAGAACCGGGACAGGGGCTAACTATGGCTACACCTTC
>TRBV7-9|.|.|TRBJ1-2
CASTYRDAQDGYTF
TGTGCCAGCACCTACAGGGACGCCCAGGATGGCTACACCTTC
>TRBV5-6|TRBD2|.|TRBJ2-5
CASSLGVSGTQETQYF
TGTGCCAGCAGCTTGGGGGTTAGCGGGACCCAAGAGACCCAGTACTTC
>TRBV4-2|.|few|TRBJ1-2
CASSQTVGGGYGYTF
TGTGCCAGCAGCCAGACGGTGGGGGGCGGCTATGGCTACACCTTC
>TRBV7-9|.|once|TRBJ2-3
CASSPRAGPTDTQYF
TGTGCCAGCAGCCCGAGGGCGGGGCCCACAGATACGCAGTATTTT
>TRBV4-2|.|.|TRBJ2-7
CASSRHAGDRAYEQYF
TGTGCCAGCAGCCGACACGCGGGGGACAGAGCCTACGAGCAGTACTTC
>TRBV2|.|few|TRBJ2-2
CASSYRGGTGELFF
TGTGCCAGCAGTTATCGGGGAGGCACCGGGGAGCTGTTTTTT
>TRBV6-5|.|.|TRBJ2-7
CASGLRINDEQYF
TGTGCCAGCGGACTCCGTATTAACGACGAGCAGTACTTC
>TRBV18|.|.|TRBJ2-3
CASSPGYLDTQYF
TGTGCCAGCTCACCGGGGTATTTGGATACGCAGTATTTT
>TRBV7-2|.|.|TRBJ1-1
CASSLSGETEAFF
TGTGCCAGCAGCTTATCGGGGGAGACTGAAGCTTTCTTT
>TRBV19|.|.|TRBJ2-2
CASFESSNHRFDTGELFF
TGTGCCAGTTTCGAATCCAGCAACCACAGATTTGACACCGGGGAGCTGTTTTTT
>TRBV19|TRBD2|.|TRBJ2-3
CASSITLPGLAETTDTQYF
TGTGCCAGTAGTATAACTCTACCTGGACTAGCGGAGACCACAGATACGCAGTATTTT
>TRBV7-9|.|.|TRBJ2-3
CASSLSTGGHTDTQYF
TGTGCCAGCAGCTTAAGTACTGGCGGACACACAGATACGCAGTATTTT
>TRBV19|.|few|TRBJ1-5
CASSVPGFVQPQHF
TGTGCCAGTAGCGTACCAGGGTTCGTGCAGCCCCAGCATTTT
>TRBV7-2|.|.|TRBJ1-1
CASSIGTLNTEAFF
TGTGCCAGCAGCATCGGGACACTCAACACTGAAGCTTTCTTT
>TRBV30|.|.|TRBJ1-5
CAWSGGWDTSNQPQHF
TGTGCCTGGAGTGGAGGGTGGGACACTAGCAATCAGCCCCAGCATTTT
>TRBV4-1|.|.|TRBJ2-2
CASSQEGLLITGELFF
TGCGCCAGCAGCCAAGAAGGACTCCTTATCACCGGGGAGCTGTTTTTT
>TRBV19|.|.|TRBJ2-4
CASSIIPLAKNIQYF
TGTGCCAGTAGTATAATACCTTTAGCCAAAAACATTCAGTACTTC
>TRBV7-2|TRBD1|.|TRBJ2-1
CASSMTGVTYNEQFF
TGTGCCAGCAGCATGACAGGGGTTACCTACAATGAGCAGTTCTTC
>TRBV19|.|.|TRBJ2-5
CASSMVGSQETQYF
TGTGCCAGTAGTATGGTGGGATCCCAAGAGACCCAGTACTTC
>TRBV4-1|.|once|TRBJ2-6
CASSPEVGGPLSGANVLTF
TGCGCCAGCAGCCCGGAGGTCGGGGGCCCACTCTCTGGGGCCAACGTCCTGACTTTC